One sample yielded the 9 T cell receptor beta chains listed below, sequenced in a study of graft-versus-host responses after intestinal transplantation. The protocol was immunoSEQ multiplex PCR, while the TCRdb copy is restricted to in-frame clones and leaves out a portion. The table lists over 60,000 clones, roughly 90% of them singletons. Sequenced material: bone marrow, taken 734 days after intestinal transplantation. The receptors stem from a human patient who received an intestinal transplant, so some T cells may come from the graft donor.

The J gene is TRBJ2-5, the V gene TRBV6-6; 7 nucleotides match TRBD2. Per germline, CDR1 MNHNY and CDR2 SVGAGI (reference sequence). With V trimmed by 10 bases and J by 2 bases, 10 bases remained unmatched. The CDR3 runs to 14 residues. In DNA form, the CDR3 reads TGTGCCACCTCACCGGGGCGGGAGCAAGAGACCCAGTACTTC. It yields the protein CATSPGREQETQYF.

Concerning this clone itself: At the DNA level, this CDR3 is encoded by other sequences in the same sample as well. The rearrangement links TRBV11-2 to TRBJ2-5; no firm D call. CDR1 is SGHAT, CDR2 FQNNGV, per germline. Trimming took off 3 bases at V and 5 bases at J, with 4 bases between the two ends. The length of the CDR3 is 11 residues. CDR3 protein: CASSLGETQYF. CDR3 bases: TGTGCCAGCAGCTTGGGGGAGACCCAGTACTTC.

This chain connects TRBV6-5 to TRBJ1-2; TRBD1 agrees at 8 bases. Trimming cost V 5 bases and J 6 bases; bases outside gene matches: 2. CDR1 and CDR2 (germline): MNHEY, SVGAGI. The CDR3 sequence is 12 residues long. CDR3 DNA: TGTGCCAGCAGTCAGGGGGCCGATGGCTACACCTTC. Protein product: CASSQGADGYTF.

This chain joins TRBV11-2 and TRBJ2-1, with D perhaps matching TRBD1 (6 bases). Germline V gene sequence: CDR1 SGHAT, CDR2 FQNNGV. The CDR3 is made up of 14 amino acids. Trimming stripped 6 bases from V and 4 bases from J, with 13 bases between. The CDR3 DNA is TGTGCCAGCAGGGCTGGGACACAATACAATGAGCAGTTCTTC. Its protein is CASRAGTQYNEQFF.

This chain joins TRBV9 and TRBJ1-5; 10 bases fit TRBD1. The ends lost 3 bases at V and 6 bases at J; junction bases unmatched: 18. The CDR3 totals 19 residues. Germline V lookup: CDR1 SGDLS, CDR2 YYNGEE. The chain's CDR3 is CASSALLGGDRGNGQPQHF. CDR3 DNA sequence: TGTGCCAGCAGCGCCTTACTGGGAGGGGACAGGGGTAATGGTCAGCCCCAGCATTTT.

This clone was detected only a few times. This sequence joins TRBV6-5 and TRBJ1-5; D is unclear. This CDR3 is 12 amino acids long. V lost 5 bases to trimming and J lost 5 bases, with 7 bases between them. The germline CDR1 and CDR2 sequences are MNHEY and SVGAGI. This CDR3 is CASSDVDQPQHF. The CDR3 region has the DNA TGTGCCAGCAGTGACGTAGATCAGCCCCAGCATTTT.

The chain uses TRBV6-5 and TRBJ2-1, with 13 bases matching TRBD2. Germline V lookup: CDR1 MNHEY, CDR2 SVGAGI. The V gene end was trimmed by 5 bases and the J gene end by 10 bases; junction bases not matched to a gene: 2. The CDR3 is 13 amino acids. CDR3 nucleotides: TGTGCCAGCAGTAAGACTAGCGGGAGGGAGCAGTTCTTC. It specifies CASSKTSGREQFF.

This chain links TRBV29-1 with TRBJ2-3; 9 bases agree with TRBD2. CDR3 length equals 15 residues. Trimming cost V 1 base and J 0 bases; bases outside gene matches: 2. CDR1 is SQVTM, CDR2 ANQGSEA, per germline. The CDR3 nucleotides read TGCAGCGTTGAAGTGGCGGGAGGGAGCACAGATACGCAGTATTTT. This sequence encodes CSVEVAGGSTDTQYF.

This chain links TRBV30 with TRBJ2-7, with 9 bases matching TRBD1. CDR3 size: 14 residues. Per germline, CDR1 GTSNPN and CDR2 SVGIG (reference sequence). Unmatched junction bases numbered 6, after V lost 4 bases and J lost 2 bases. The CDR3 is CAWTGTGSPYEQYF. The CDR3 DNA reads as TGTGCCTGGACCGGGACAGGGTCCCCCTACGAGCAGTACTTC.